These 21 T cell receptor beta chains were all obtained from the same sample, sequenced in a study of cytomegalovirus exposure and HLA in healthy donors. Researchers ran the PCR with 60 Vbeta and 13 Jbeta primers. Assay: immunoSEQ multiplex PCR; the TCRdb copy retains only in-frame clones and omits some. The profile shows over 150,000 clones, approximately 80% of them singletons. The specimen was PBMCs. The receptors here all came from a man between 18 and 29 years old in good health and CMV-seropositive.

The rearrangement uses TRBV10-3 and TRBJ1-2, with D tentatively TRBD1 (5 bases). The germline gives CDR1 ENHRY, CDR2 SYGVKD. CDR3 length: 13 residues. The V end was cut by 8 bases, the J end by 6 bases, with 16 bases between. CDR3 coding DNA: TGTGCCATCGCGGGACGAGGAGATAATGGCTACACCTTC. Residues: CAIAGRGDNGYTF.

The genes are TRBV6-4 and TRBJ2-1, with 12 positions matching TRBD2. The CDR3 is 16 residues long. With V trimmed by 4 bases and J by 9 bases, 10 bases remained unmatched. Germline V gene data show CDR1 as MRHNA and CDR2 as SNTAGT. In DNA form, the CDR3 reads TGTGCCAGCAGTGTTCAACTAGCGGGAGGTAGAGGTGAGCAGTTCTTC. Translating gives CASSVQLAGGRGEQFF.

This chain uses TRBV6-4 with TRBJ2-2, with 7 bases fitting TRBD1. This CDR3 spans 14 amino acids. Germline CDR1 MRHNA, CDR2 SNTAGT. J gave up 4 bases and V 4 bases, and 3 bases lay outside the gene matches. The CDR3 loop is CASSVDRRTGELFF. CDR3 nucleotide sequence: TGTGCCAGCAGTGTGGACAGGCGCACCGGGGAGCTGTTTTTT.

The chain recombines TRBV19 with TRBJ2-2; no definite D call. Germline-derived CDR1 and CDR2 are LNHDA and SQIVND (reference sequence). The length of the CDR3 is 11 residues. The V and J ends lost 5 bases and 5 bases respectively, with 3 bases between them. The CDR3 loop reads CASSRTGELFF. CDR3 DNA: TGTGCCAGTAGTCGGACCGGGGAGCTGTTTTTT.

The V gene is TRBV2, the J gene TRBJ1-5, with 7 nucleotides matching TRBD1. Germline values: CDR1 SNHLY, CDR2 FYNNEI. The CDR3 length is 15 residues. V gave up 4 bases and J gave up 1 base; unmatched junction bases: 4. The DNA of the CDR3 is TGTGCCAGCAGTGCCAGGGGGGAAAGCAATCAGCCCCAGCATTTT. Its translation: CASSARGESNQPQHF.

The chain has TRBV6-5 and TRBJ2-3, with 8 positions matching TRBD2. The germline V gene encodes CDR1 MNHEY and CDR2 SVGAGI. This CDR3 is 15 amino acids long. The junction had 14 bases not matched to a gene; V was cut back by 10 bases and J by 5 bases. The chain's CDR3 is CATQTLAGHGDTQYF. In DNA form, the CDR3 reads TGTGCCACCCAAACCCTAGCGGGCCATGGAGATACGCAGTATTTT.

The table lists this clone with a count of one. CDR3 sequence (DNA): TGTGCCAGTAGTATAGGCCGCGGACAGGGGATACACGAGCAGTACTTC. Its translation is CASSIGRGQGIHEQYF. The V and J genes are TRBV19 and TRBJ2-7; 9 bases align to TRBD1. J gave up 5 bases and V 1 base, and 9 bases lay outside the gene matches. The germline V gene has CDR1 LNHDA and CDR2 SQIVND (reference sequence). CDR3 length: 16 amino acids. Full variable domain (rest looked up from reference TRBV19 and TRBJ2-7): DGGITQSPKYLFRKEGQNVTLSCEQNLNHDAMYWYRQDPGQGLRLIYYSQIVNDFQKGDIAEGYSVSREKKESFPLTVTSAQKNPTAFYLCASSIGRGQGIHEQYFGPGTRLTVT.

The chain joins TRBV6-1 to TRBJ2-2, with 12 bases aligning to TRBD1. The CDR3 totals 15 residues. Per germline, CDR1 MNHNS and CDR2 SASEGT. The ends lost 7 bases at V and 3 bases at J; junction bases unmatched: 3. For the CDR3, the DNA is TGTGCCAGCATCGGGACAGGGGGCTACACCGGGGAGCTGTTTTTT. As protein: CASIGTGGYTGELFF.

This rearrangement joins TRBV7-9 to TRBJ2-7; 7 positions agree with TRBD1. J gave up 3 bases and V 5 bases, and 4 bases lay outside the gene matches. CDR3 size: 13 residues. CDR1 is SEHNR, CDR2 FQNEAQ, per germline (reference sequence). CDR3 bases: TGTGCCAGCAGCGAGGGGGCATACTACGAGCAGTACTTC. Amino acids: CASSEGAYYEQYF. Full variable domain (outside the CDR3, taken from reference TRBV7-9 and TRBJ2-7): DTGVSQNPRHKITKRGQNVTFRCDPISEHNRLYWYRQTLGQGPEFLTYFQNEAQLEKSRLLSDRFSAERPKGSFSTLEIQRTEQGDSAMYLCASSEGAYYEQYFGPGTRLTVT.

The chain is built from TRBV7-2 and TRBJ1-4; D gene uncertain. The CDR3 runs to 14 residues. Germline CDR1 and CDR2: SGHTA and FQGNSA. With 5 bases removed from V and 4 bases from J, the gap between germline ends came to 11 bases. DNA for the CDR3: TGTGCCAGCAGCCCGGGAGCTAATAATGAAAAACTGTTTTTT. Amino acids: CASSPGANNEKLFF.

This clone appeared a few times. As DNA, the CDR3 is TGTGCCAGCAGCTTGCCCGGGCAAGAGACCCAGTACTTC. It specifies CASSLPGQETQYF. The chain is built from TRBV5-4 and TRBJ2-5, with D unclear. Germline V gene data show CDR1 as SGHNT and CDR2 as YYREEE (reference sequence). The CDR3 totals 13 residues. V lost 1 base and J lost 2, with 6 bases in between.

V and J are TRBV19 and TRBJ1-5, with 7 bases lining up with TRBD1. The CDR3 runs to 15 residues. Losses at the gene ends were 4 bases for V and 5 bases for J; bases not matched to a gene: 8. Germline CDR1 and CDR2: LNHDA and SQIVND (reference sequence). CDR3 nucleotide sequence: TGTGCCAGTAGTAGCTCCGGGACAGAGTATCAGCCCCAGCATTTT. Translating it yields CASSSSGTEYQPQHF. Supplemented by reference TRBV19 and TRBJ1-5, the full variable domain reads DGGITQSPKYLFRKEGQNVTLSCEQNLNHDAMYWYRQDPGQGLRLIYYSQIVNDFQKGDIAEGYSVSREKKESFPLTVTSAQKNPTAFYLCASSSSGTEYQPQHFGDGTRLSIL.

The rearrangement joins TRBV13 to TRBJ1-1, with 7 bases fitting TRBD1. V lost 0 bases to trimming and J lost 1 base; unmatched junction nucleotides: 2. This CDR3 has 15 residues. The germline CDR1 and CDR2 sequences are PRHDT and FYEKMQ (reference sequence). The CDR3: CASSLGGTENTEAFF. The DNA of the CDR3 is TGTGCCAGCAGCTTAGGCGGGACAGAGAACACTGAAGCTTTCTTT. Supplemented by reference TRBV13 and TRBJ1-1, the full variable domain reads AAGVIQSPRHLIKEKRETATLKCYPIPRHDTVYWYQQGPGQDPQFLISFYEKMQSDKGSIPDRFSAQQFSDYHSELNMSSLELGDSALYFCASSLGGTENTEAFFGQGTRLTVV.

The CDR3 sequence is CASSPDFRTEAFF. CDR3 DNA sequence: TGTGCCAGCAGCCCTGACTTTCGCACTGAAGCTTTCTTT. J is TRBJ1-1 and V is TRBV7-8; D gene ambiguous. Germline V gives CDR1 SGHVS, CDR2 FQNEAQ. The CDR3 has 13 amino acids. V was shortened by 5 bases and J by 4 bases, with 11 bases between the two germline ends.

This clone was seen a handful of times. This sequence joins TRBV9 and TRBJ1-6; 8 bases map to TRBD1. The CDR3 has 14 residues. The V gene end was trimmed by 4 bases and the J gene end by 7 bases; junction bases not matched to a gene: 4. Germline CDR1 is SGDLS and CDR2 is YYNGEE. CDR3 nucleotide sequence: TGTGCCAGCAGCACGACAGGGGAGAATTCACCCCTCCACTTT. As protein: CASSTTGENSPLHF.

This clone was picked up one time. This sequence joins TRBV9 and TRBJ2-3, with 7 bases fitting TRBD2. The J segment lost 6 bases and the V segment lost 2 bases, leaving 9 bases of the junction unmatched. CDR1 and CDR2 from the germline V gene are SGDLS and YYNGEE. The CDR3 totals 15 residues. The CDR3 protein is CASSVLTSGRDTQYF. The CDR3 coding sequence is TGTGCCAGCAGCGTCTTAACCTCCGGGAGGGATACGCAGTATTTT.

The chain is built from TRBV5-6 and TRBJ2-7, with D perhaps TRBD1 (5 bases). The germline V gene encodes CDR1 SGHDT and CDR2 YYEEEE. CDR3 length: 14 residues. V lost 0 bases and J 5 bases, leaving 12 bases between the germline ends. The CDR3 loop reads CASSLAGLINEQYF. The CDR3 DNA reads as TGTGCCAGCAGCTTGGCAGGGCTGATCAACGAGCAGTACTTC.

This chain links TRBV5-4 with TRBJ1-1; TRBD1 matches 7 bases. This CDR3 region has 15 residues. V lost 3 bases and J lost 8; bases outside the gene matches: 13. CDR1 and CDR2 (germline): SGHNT, YYREEE (reference sequence). The DNA for the CDR3 is TGTGCCAGCAGCTCAAAGACAGGGTTGCCGCAGGAAGCTTTCTTT. Protein: CASSSKTGLPQEAFF.

The rearrangement joins TRBV29-1 to TRBJ2-7; 11 positions agree with TRBD1. This CDR3 contains 13 residues. Trimming took 6 bases from V and 7 from J; bases not matched to a gene: 8. CDR1 is SQVTM, CDR2 ANQGSEA, per germline. CDR3 sequence reads: CSVRGQGAGEQYF. Written as DNA, the CDR3 is TGCAGCGTCCGAGGACAGGGGGCGGGTGAGCAGTACTTC.

In the case of this clone: Germline is not matched at one junction end, which may reflect a read error. The rearrangement uses TRBV7-9 and TRBJ1-1, with D possibly being TRBD1 (6 bases). CDR1 and CDR2 from the germline V gene are SEHNR and FQNEAQ (reference sequence). The CDR3 runs 18 residues. CDR3 nucleotide sequence: TGTTCCAGCAGCTTAGGGGCCGACAGGTCAGGTTTCATCACTGAAGCTTTCTTT. Amino acids: CSSSLGADRSGFITEAFF.

The rearrangement uses TRBV19 and TRBJ1-5; 12 nucleotides agree with TRBD1. Germline values: CDR1 LNHDA, CDR2 SQIVND (reference sequence). Losses at the gene ends were 4 bases for V and 1 base for J; bases not matched to a gene: 5. CDR3 size: 17 residues. CDR3 region: CASSTGTGGVSNQPQHF. The CDR3 DNA is TGTGCCAGTAGTACCGGGACAGGGGGCGTCAGCAATCAGCCCCAGCATTTT.